In its sample, the clone carrying this T cell receptor beta chain was seen many times. The data were taken from a study of T cells in Graves' hyperthyroidism and ophthalmopathy. CDR1 and CDR2 (germline): SGDLS, YYNGEE. Trimming pared 4 bases from V and 2 bases from J, leaving 22 bases between. The CDR3 has 17 amino acids. It was RNA transcripts that yielded the amplified TCR beta CDR3 regions. The TCR CDR3 was amplified in a first-round RT-PCR using the HTBI primer set. TCRdb reanalysed the multiplex PCR reads using MiXCR and keeps one entry per CDR3 protein. The sample yields fewer than 550,000 distinct CDR3 sequences, less than 25% seen once.

The sequence was obtained from a woman aged 30 to 39 with Graves' ophthalmopathy. The chain joins TRBV9 to TRBJ2-7; D may be TRBD2 (6 bases). The sequenced sample consisted of blood. This chain's CDR3 is CASSREPGLHDTYEQYF. The CDR3 DNA is TGTGCCAGCAGCAGGGAACCGGGACTGCACGACACCTACGAGCAGTACTTC.